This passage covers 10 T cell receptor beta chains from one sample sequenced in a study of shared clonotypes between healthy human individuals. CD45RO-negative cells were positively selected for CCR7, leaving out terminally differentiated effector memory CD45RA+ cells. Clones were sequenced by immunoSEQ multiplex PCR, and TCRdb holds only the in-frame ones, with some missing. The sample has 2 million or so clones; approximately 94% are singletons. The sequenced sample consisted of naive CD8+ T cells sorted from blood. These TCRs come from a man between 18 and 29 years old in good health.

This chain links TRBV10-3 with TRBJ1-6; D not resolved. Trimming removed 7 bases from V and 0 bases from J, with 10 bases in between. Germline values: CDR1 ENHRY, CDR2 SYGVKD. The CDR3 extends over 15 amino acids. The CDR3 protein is CAIMDGSSYNSPLHF. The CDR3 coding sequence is TGTGCCATCATGGACGGGAGCTCCTATAATTCACCCCTCCACTTT.

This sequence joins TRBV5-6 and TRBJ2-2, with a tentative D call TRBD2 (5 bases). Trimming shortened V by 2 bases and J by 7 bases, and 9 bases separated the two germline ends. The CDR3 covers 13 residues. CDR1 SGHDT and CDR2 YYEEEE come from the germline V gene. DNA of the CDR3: TGTGCCAGCAGCTTTTTACGGGACGGGGAGCTGTTTTTT. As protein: CASSFLRDGELFF.

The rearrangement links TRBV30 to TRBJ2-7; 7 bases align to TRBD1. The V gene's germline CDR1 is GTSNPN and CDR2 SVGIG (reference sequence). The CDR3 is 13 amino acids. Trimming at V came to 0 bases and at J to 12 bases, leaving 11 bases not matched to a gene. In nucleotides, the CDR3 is TGTGCCTGGAGTGTACTGGCAACAGGGGAATTGTACTTC. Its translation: CAWSVLATGELYF.

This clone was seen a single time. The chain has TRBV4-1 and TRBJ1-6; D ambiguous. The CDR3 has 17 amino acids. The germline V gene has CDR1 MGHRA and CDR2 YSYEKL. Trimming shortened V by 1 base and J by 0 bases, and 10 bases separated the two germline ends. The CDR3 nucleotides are TGCGCCAGCAGCCAAGGGATTTTAAGCTCCTATAATTCACCCCTCCACTTT. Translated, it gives CASSQGILSSYNSPLHF.

The CDR3 spells CASSGRDGTDTQYF. CDR3 in DNA: TGCGCCAGCAGTGGTCGGGATGGGACAGATACGCAGTATTTT. This chain uses TRBV10-1 with TRBJ2-3; perhaps TRBD2 as D (5 bases). CDR1 and CDR2 from the germline V gene are WNHNN and SYGVQD (reference sequence). Trimming pared 4 bases from V and 3 bases from J, leaving 11 bases between. This CDR3 comprises 14 residues.

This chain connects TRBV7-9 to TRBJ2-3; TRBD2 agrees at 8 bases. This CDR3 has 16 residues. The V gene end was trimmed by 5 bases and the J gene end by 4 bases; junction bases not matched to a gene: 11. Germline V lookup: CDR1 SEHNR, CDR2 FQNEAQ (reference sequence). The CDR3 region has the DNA TGTGCCAGCAGCCCCCCGAGCGGGAGTGATCCAGATACGCAGTATTTT. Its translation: CASSPPSGSDPDTQYF.

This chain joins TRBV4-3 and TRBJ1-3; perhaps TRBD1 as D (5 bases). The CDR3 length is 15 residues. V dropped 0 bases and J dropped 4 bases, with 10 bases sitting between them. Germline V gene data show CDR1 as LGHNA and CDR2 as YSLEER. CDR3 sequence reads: CASSQEWGAGNTIYF. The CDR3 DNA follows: TGCGCCAGCAGCCAAGAATGGGGCGCAGGAAACACCATATATTTT.

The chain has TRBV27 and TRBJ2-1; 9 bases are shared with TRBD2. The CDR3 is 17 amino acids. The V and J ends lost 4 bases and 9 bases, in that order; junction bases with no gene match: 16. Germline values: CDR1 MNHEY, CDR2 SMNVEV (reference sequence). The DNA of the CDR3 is TGTGCCAGCAGTTCCAAGGGGCTAGCGGGAAGGTGGGGTGAGCAGTTCTTC. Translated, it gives CASSSKGLAGRWGEQFF.

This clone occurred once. The CDR3, as DNA: TGTGTCCCCCGAGACCACTACGAGCAGTACTTC. Translation gives CVPRDHYEQYF. The chain links TRBV9 to TRBJ2-7, with unresolved D. The germline CDR1 and CDR2 sequences are SGDLS and YYNGEE. The length of the CDR3 is 11 residues. Using reference TRBV9 and TRBJ2-7 for the parts outside the CDR3, the full variable domain is DSGVTQTPKHLITATGQRVTLRCSPRSGDLSVYWYQQSLDQGLQFLIQYYNGEERAKGNILERFSAQQFPDLHSELNLSSLELGDSALYFCVPRDHYEQYFGPGTRLTVT.

The CDR3, as DNA: TGCGCCACCCGTTGGAGCGGGAGTATCGATGAGCAGTTCTTC. Translating gives CATRWSGSIDEQFF. The J gene is TRBJ2-1, the V gene TRBV10-2; 8 bases are a match to TRBD2. The CDR3 contains 14 residues. V was pared by 10 bases and J by 8 bases, with 13 bases of the junction left unmatched. Germline CDR1 is WSHSY and CDR2 is SAAADI.